Below, 23 T cell receptor beta chains from the same sample are listed, as sequenced in a study of cytomegalovirus exposure and HLA in healthy donors. In the PCR, 60 Vbeta and 13 Jbeta primers were used. Here immunoSEQ multiplex PCR was the method, and the copy in TCRdb shows in-frame clones only, minus some. Among about 110,000 clones, roughly 76% were seen once, and the ten largest hold approximately 2.4%. Material for sequencing was PBMCs. The source of these receptors is a man aged 18 to 30 in good health and CMV-seronegative.

This clone has a handful of counts. The chain combines TRBV19 with TRBJ2-2; 9 bases line up with TRBD2. Germline CDR1 LNHDA, CDR2 SQIVND (reference sequence). The CDR3 contains 14 residues. Trimming cost V 7 bases and J 5 bases; bases outside gene matches: 5. CDR3 amino acids: CASMGLAGTGELFF. CDR3 in DNA: TGTGCCAGTATGGGGCTAGCGGGGACCGGGGAGCTGTTTTTT.

The J gene is TRBJ2-1, the V gene TRBV19; 7 positions agree with TRBD2. Germline lookup yields CDR1 LNHDA and CDR2 SQIVND (reference sequence). The V segment lost 10 bases and the J segment 3 bases; nucleotides outside the gene matches: 9. This CDR3 has 14 amino acids. In DNA, the CDR3 is TGTGCCACCGGGCCCACTAGCGTCTACAATGAGCAGTTCTTC. Its translation is CATGPTSVYNEQFF.

This clone was seen a few times. J is TRBJ2-6 and V is TRBV10-3, with D tentatively TRBD1 (5 bases). The CDR3 totals 16 residues. Looked up from germline, CDR1 is ENHRY and CDR2 is SYGVKD. V was clipped by 0 bases and J by 2 bases, with 8 bases between them. The CDR3 spells CAISESKGAGANVLTF. The DNA of the CDR3 is TGTGCCATCAGTGAGTCGAAAGGGGCTGGGGCCAACGTCCTGACTTTC.

This chain joins TRBV6-6 and TRBJ2-3; D might be TRBD2 (6 bases). Germline V gene data show CDR1 as MNHNY and CDR2 as SVGAGI (reference sequence). The CDR3 consists of 16 residues. Trimming removed 2 bases at V and 2 bases at J, with 14 bases between. CDR3 nucleotide sequence: TGTGCCAGCAGTTACGAGGGGACTGGACCCACAGATACGCAGTATTTT. The encoded protein is CASSYEGTGPTDTQYF.

This chain links TRBV7-9 with TRBJ2-7; no reliable D call. Trimming removed 3 bases at V and 3 bases at J, with 9 bases between. Germline lookup yields CDR1 SEHNR and CDR2 FQNEAQ (reference sequence). This CDR3 spans 13 amino acids. The CDR3 DNA sequence: TGTGCCAGCAGCTTCGGTCGAGGCTACGAGCAGTACTTC. Protein: CASSFGRGYEQYF.

The rearrangement joins TRBV4-3 to TRBJ1-1, with 8 bases lining up with TRBD1. Germline CDR1 is LGHNA and CDR2 is YSLEER. Trimming at V came to 4 bases and at J to 1 base, leaving 5 bases not matched to a gene. The CDR3 loop spans 15 amino acids. The CDR3 bases are TGCGCCAGCAGCCCGGGGACAGGAGGGAACACTGAAGCTTTCTTT. The encoded protein is CASSPGTGGNTEAFF.

The chain has TRBV6-1 and TRBJ2-7; 8 bases agree with TRBD1. V shed 3 bases, J shed 4 bases, and the junction held 8 bases outside the gene matches. The CDR3 is made up of 15 amino acids. CDR1 is MNHNS and CDR2 is SASEGT in the germline V gene. The CDR3: CASSDLAGGAYEQYF. CDR3 bases: TGTGCCAGCAGTGATCTGGCAGGGGGCGCGTACGAGCAGTACTTC.

V and J are TRBV19 and TRBJ2-2; D uncertain. Germline lookup yields CDR1 LNHDA and CDR2 SQIVND (reference sequence). With 5 bases removed from V and 7 bases from J, the gap between germline ends came to 5 bases. The CDR3 is made up of 11 amino acids. CDR3 amino acids: CASSSRGELFF. The CDR3 coding sequence is TGTGCCAGTAGTTCCCGCGGGGAGCTGTTTTTT.

This chain uses TRBV4-1 with TRBJ1-2; unclear D gene. Germline V CDR1 and CDR2: MGHRA, YSYEKL. The CDR3 is 12 residues long. The V end was cut by 1 base, the J end by 7 bases, with 7 bases between. The CDR3 loop is CASSQGGGGYTF. The DNA of the CDR3 is TGCGCCAGCAGCCAAGGAGGCGGTGGCTACACCTTC.

The chain employs TRBV5-6 and TRBJ1-2, with 8 nucleotides matching TRBD1. Germline CDR1 reads SGHDT; CDR2 reads YYEEEE. The junction had 6 bases not matched to a gene; V was cut back by 0 bases and J by 2 bases. This CDR3 region has 16 residues. The CDR3 coding sequence is TGTGCCAGCAGCTTGGATGCAGGGGGCCTAAACTATGGCTACACCTTC. It yields the protein CASSLDAGGLNYGYTF. Drawing the rest from reference TRBV5-6 and TRBJ1-2, the complete variable domain is DAGVTQSPTHLIKTRGQQVTLRCSPKSGHDTVSWYQQALGQGPQFIFQYYEEEERQRGNFPDRFSGHQFPNYSSELNVNALLLGDSALYLCASSLDAGGLNYGYTFGSGTRLTVV.

The rearrangement joins TRBV9 to TRBJ2-3; weak D call: TRBD1 (7 bases). This CDR3 has 16 residues. The V and J ends lost 4 bases and 6 bases respectively, with 21 bases between them. Germline V gene lookup returns CDR1 SGDLS and CDR2 YYNGEE. CDR3 loop: CASSYWRDRPGDTQYF. In DNA form, the CDR3 reads TGTGCCAGCAGCTACTGGAGGGACAGACCTGGCGATACGCAGTATTTT.

The chain joins TRBV9 to TRBJ2-2; TRBD1 agrees at 7 bases. There are 17 residues in the CDR3. Germline trimming cut 3 bases from V and 6 bases from J; bases unmatched to any gene: 14. The germline CDR1 and CDR2 sequences are SGDLS and YYNGEE. This CDR3 is CASSADRRSLSPGELFF. In DNA, the CDR3 is TGTGCCAGCAGCGCGGACAGGCGATCTCTGTCCCCCGGGGAGCTGTTTTTT.

J is TRBJ2-7 and V is TRBV5-4; no definite D call. The length of the CDR3 is 8 residues. Trimming pared 9 bases from V and 6 bases from J, leaving 4 bases between. Germline CDR1 and CDR2: SGHNT and YYREEE (reference sequence). The CDR3 spells CATGEQYF. In DNA, the CDR3 is TGTGCCACCGGCGAGCAGTACTTC.

The V call is TRBV5-8, the J call TRBJ2-7, with 10 bases matching TRBD1. The CDR3 loop spans 15 amino acids. The V segment lost 2 bases and the J segment 2 bases; nucleotides outside the gene matches: 4. The germline V gene encodes CDR1 SGHTS and CDR2 YDEGEE. CDR3 residues: CASSLGTGVAYEQYF. The CDR3 DNA follows: TGTGCCAGCAGCTTAGGGACAGGGGTAGCCTACGAGCAGTACTTC.

This chain joins TRBV14 and TRBJ2-7, with 8 bases identical to TRBD1. The CDR3 has 14 residues. The germline V gene encodes CDR1 SGHDN and CDR2 FVKESK. V lost 4 bases to trimming and J lost 6 bases; unmatched junction nucleotides: 8. The CDR3 spells CASSRDGTGSEQYF. In DNA form, the CDR3 reads TGTGCCAGCAGCCGGGACGGGACAGGATCCGAGCAGTACTTC. The full variable domain, rest sourced from reference TRBV14 and TRBJ2-7, is EAGVTQFPSHSVIEKGQTVTLRCDPISGHDNLYWYRRVMGKEIKFLLHFVKESKQDESGMPNNRFLAERTGGTYSTLKVQPAELEDSGVYFCASSRDGTGSEQYFGPGTRLTVT.

V is TRBV2 and J is TRBJ1-5; unclear D gene. The germline V gene has CDR1 SNHLY and CDR2 FYNNEI. Trimming left V 6 bases short and J 1 base short, with 10 bases between. This CDR3 region has 14 residues. CDR3 sequence reads: CASSGGLSNQPQHF. The DNA for the CDR3 is TGTGCCAGCAGCGGAGGACTGAGCAATCAGCCCCAGCATTTT.

J is TRBJ1-6 and V is TRBV5-6; 9 bases agree with TRBD1. J was trimmed by 5 bases and V by 4 bases; bases with no gene match: 4. The germline gives CDR1 SGHDT, CDR2 YYEEEE. This CDR3 is built from 15 residues. CDR3 sequence reads: CASSIGTGNNSPLHF. The CDR3 DNA reads TGTGCCAGCAGCATCGGGACAGGGAATAATTCACCCCTCCACTTT. Supplemented by reference TRBV5-6 and TRBJ1-6, the full variable domain reads DAGVTQSPTHLIKTRGQQVTLRCSPKSGHDTVSWYQQALGQGPQFIFQYYEEEERQRGNFPDRFSGHQFPNYSSELNVNALLLGDSALYLCASSIGTGNNSPLHFGNGTRLTVT.

The chain has TRBV4-3 and TRBJ2-2, with 7 bases aligning to TRBD1. This CDR3 comprises 18 residues. The V segment lost 0 bases and the J segment 5 bases; nucleotides outside the gene matches: 12. The germline V gene has CDR1 LGHNA and CDR2 YSLEER. CDR3 region: CASSQDLARDRKTGELFF. CDR3 nucleotides: TGCGCCAGCAGCCAAGATCTTGCCCGGGACAGAAAAACCGGGGAGCTGTTTTTT.

This chain joins TRBV4-2 and TRBJ2-1, with 11 bases that match TRBD2. Trimming removed 7 bases from V and 4 bases from J; junction bases left unmatched: 9. The CDR3 has 16 residues. Germline V CDR1 and CDR2: LGHNA, YNFKEQ. Written as DNA, the CDR3 is TGTGCCAGCAACCCCACGACTAGCGGGACATACAATGAGCAGTTCTTC. Translation gives CASNPTTSGTYNEQFF.

V gene TRBV18 combines with J gene TRBJ2-7; 9 nucleotides match TRBD1. Germline V lookup: CDR1 KGHSH, CDR2 LQKENI. With V trimmed by 4 bases and J by 9 bases, 13 bases remained unmatched. The length of the CDR3 is 15 residues. The CDR3 DNA reads as TGTGCCAGCTCACGACTACAGGGGGCCCAGGGGGGGCAGTACTTC. Encoded protein: CASSRLQGAQGGQYF.

The V call is TRBV10-3, the J call TRBJ1-1; D is undetermined. This CDR3 comprises 13 residues. With 6 bases removed from V and 0 bases from J, the gap between germline ends came to 8 bases. Per the germline V gene, CDR1 is ENHRY and CDR2 is SYGVKD. DNA of the CDR3: TGTGCCATCAGAACAGCCATGAACACTGAAGCTTTCTTT. This encodes CAIRTAMNTEAFF.

This sequence joins TRBV18 and TRBJ1-6; D might be TRBD1 (5 bases). Between the trimmed V and J ends, which lost 8 bases and 6 bases, there was a span of 14 bases. Per germline, CDR1 KGHSH and CDR2 LQKENI. This CDR3 is built from 14 residues. The CDR3, as DNA: TGTGCCAGCGCCCCGGGACTGCGTAATTCACCCCTCCACTTT. Translated, it gives CASAPGLRNSPLHF.

The chain couples TRBV28 to TRBJ2-1, with 13 bases identical to TRBD2. Per the germline V gene, CDR1 is MDHEN and CDR2 is SYDVKM. CDR3 length: 18 residues. V shed 6 bases and J 0 bases; nucleotides not matched to a gene: 8. CDR3 amino acids: CASSPTSGGLFSYNEQFF. The CDR3 DNA follows: TGTGCCAGCAGCCCGACTAGCGGGGGGCTATTCTCCTACAATGAGCAGTTCTTC.